One and the same sample provided the 16 T cell receptor beta chains below, sequenced in a study of response to subunit inactivated influenza vaccine. TCRdb called the RT-PCR reads again in MiXCR, with one record for every CDR3 protein. In the table there are about 520,000 distinct CDR3 sequences, around 7.9% of which are singletons. The input for sequencing was PBMCs from blood, taken roughly 24 months after vaccination. The receptors were gathered from a man aged 45 to 75 who received an inactivated influenza vaccine.

This clonotype showed up many times. This rearrangement joins TRBV7-9 to TRBJ1-1; no reliable D call. Trimming shortened V by 4 bases and J by 1 base, and 7 bases separated the two germline ends. This CDR3 is built from 13 residues. CDR1 and CDR2 (germline): SEHNR, FQNEAQ (reference sequence). As DNA, the CDR3 is TGTGCCAGCAGCTCCGGAGAGAACACTGAAGCTTTCTTT. Translating it yields CASSSGENTEAFF.

Only a few counts were recorded for this clonotype. The V and J genes are TRBV4-1 and TRBJ2-7; 7 bases are a match to TRBD1. V lost 2 bases to trimming and J lost 5 bases; unmatched junction nucleotides: 9. Germline assignment: CDR1 MGHRA and CDR2 YSYEKL. The length of the CDR3 is 15 residues. CDR3 nucleotide sequence: TGCGCCAGCAGCCAAATGGGACAGAATATTGACGAGCAGTACTTC. This codes for CASSQMGQNIDEQYF.

This clonotype showed up just a few times. V usage is TRBV6-1 and J usage is TRBJ2-4, with TRBD2 matching over 7 bases. The CDR3 covers 15 residues. CDR1 and CDR2 (germline): MNHNS, SASEGT. After removal of 10 bases from V and 3 bases from J, the junction contained 12 bases not matched to a gene. CDR3: CATNTAGEVKNIQYF. The CDR3 DNA sequence: TGTGCCACCAACACTGCGGGAGAGGTCAAAAACATTCAGTACTTC.

Ten or more counts support this clonotype. The V and J genes are TRBV20-1 and TRBJ2-6; D might be TRBD1 (5 bases). The V end was cut by 0 bases, the J end by 0 bases, with 15 bases between. Per germline, CDR1 DFQATT and CDR2 SNEGSKA (reference sequence). The CDR3 has 18 residues. The CDR3, as DNA: TGCAGTGCTAGAGACCGCTTTACAGGCTACTCTGGGGCCAACGTCCTGACTTTC. Encoded protein: CSARDRFTGYSGANVLTF.

The chain couples TRBV5-1 to TRBJ2-2; 9 bases map to TRBD2. V was pared by 0 bases and J by 4 bases, with 4 bases of the junction left unmatched. The CDR3 is 16 amino acids. Germline V lookup: CDR1 SGHRS, CDR2 YFSETQ. CDR3: CASSLEAGGSTGELFF. The CDR3 DNA follows: TGCGCCAGCAGCTTGGAGGCGGGAGGGAGCACCGGGGAGCTGTTTTTT.

A few counts support this clonotype. The chain carries TRBV9 and TRBJ2-3; D is possibly TRBD2 (6 bases). CDR3 length equals 15 residues. Germline V gene data show CDR1 as SGDLS and CDR2 as YYNGEE. V lost 0 bases and J 4 bases, leaving 12 bases between the germline ends. CDR3 residues: CASSVDGSNADTQYF. CDR3 DNA sequence: TGTGCCAGCAGCGTAGACGGGAGTAATGCAGATACGCAGTATTTT.

This clonotype appeared a few times. The chain recombines TRBV7-9 with TRBJ2-7, with 12 bases aligning to TRBD1. Germline CDR1 reads SEHNR; CDR2 reads FQNEAQ (reference sequence). Unmatched junction bases numbered 5, after V lost 4 bases and J lost 4 bases. The length of the CDR3 is 15 residues. The CDR3 DNA reads TGTGCCAGCAGCTCGGGACAGGGGGCCCCATACGAGCAGTACTTC. Protein product: CASSSGQGAPYEQYF.

Remarks on this clonotype: A much larger clone lies a single base off, so this may be a read error. V is TRBV20-1 and J is TRBJ2-1; D is unclear. The CDR3 runs to 15 residues. Germline V gives CDR1 DFQATT, CDR2 SNEGSKA (reference sequence). V was pared by 6 bases and J by 6 bases, with 21 bases between. The CDR3 sequence is CSAVGWARIRNEQFF. In DNA, the CDR3 is TGCAGTGCGGTTGGGTGGGCGCGTATTCGCAATGAGCAGTTCTTC.

This clonotype was picked up a small number of times. The DNA for the CDR3 is TGTGCCTGGAGTCGTTCTGGGGCCAACGTCCTGACTTTC. It codes for CAWSRSGANVLTF. The chain has TRBV30 and TRBJ2-6; D not resolved. CDR3 length: 13 amino acids. The germline CDR1 and CDR2 sequences are GTSNPN and SVGIG (reference sequence). V lost 2 bases and J 1 base, leaving 3 bases between the germline ends.

In this sample, this clonotype turned up many times. CDR3 residues: CSAKQGESQPQHF. For the CDR3, the DNA is TGCAGTGCTAAGCAGGGCGAATCCCAGCCCCAGCATTTT. J is TRBJ1-5 and V is TRBV20-1; a possible D gene is TRBD1 (5 bases). V lost 4 bases, J lost 7 bases, and 14 bases lay in between. The CDR3 is 13 residues long. Germline V lookup: CDR1 DFQATT, CDR2 SNEGSKA (reference sequence).

This clonotype was seen ten or more times. The gene calls are TRBV15 and TRBJ1-5; D uncertain. In germline, CDR1 is LNHNV, CDR2 YYDKDF (reference sequence). The CDR3 covers 13 residues. The V end lost 3 bases, the J end lost 7 bases, and 10 bases lay between the germline ends. Here the CDR3 reads CATSSGQRQPQHF. The CDR3 DNA is TGTGCCACCAGCAGCGGCCAGCGGCAGCCCCAGCATTTT.

This clonotype was seen many times. This chain links TRBV19 with TRBJ1-2; TRBD1 matches 7 bases. The CDR3 length is 14 residues. Looked up from germline, CDR1 is LNHDA and CDR2 is SQIVND (reference sequence). Unmatched junction bases numbered 5, after V lost 3 bases and J lost 4 bases. This chain's CDR3 is CASSIDRAAYGYTF. CDR3 DNA sequence: TGTGCCAGTAGTATCGACAGGGCGGCCTATGGCTACACCTTC.

This clonotype was picked up a small number of times. The rearrangement links TRBV2 to TRBJ2-7; TRBD2 matches 8 bases. CDR3 length: 13 residues. Unmatched junction bases numbered 8, after V lost 8 bases and J lost 5 bases. Germline V gene data show CDR1 as SNHLY and CDR2 as FYNNEI. The CDR3 region is CASGTRRFDEQYF. CDR3 DNA: TGTGCCAGCGGGACTAGACGGTTCGACGAGCAGTACTTC.

The chain links TRBV7-2 to TRBJ2-7; no firm D call. This CDR3 region has 13 residues. Trimming cost V 2 bases and J 3 bases, with 8 bases left between them. Germline V gives CDR1 SGHTA, CDR2 FQGNSA. This CDR3 is CASSLFVDYEQYF. Written as DNA, the CDR3 is TGTGCCAGCAGCTTATTTGTGGACTACGAGCAGTACTTC.

The sample holds a few counts of this clonotype. This chain uses TRBV20-1 with TRBJ1-1, with TRBD1 matching 7 bases. The CDR3 loop spans 13 amino acids. V was clipped by 5 bases and J by 1 base; unmatched bases: 4. Germline CDR1 DFQATT, CDR2 SNEGSKA (reference sequence). CDR3 in amino acids: CSAPGQSNTEAFF. In DNA form, the CDR3 reads TGCAGTGCTCCGGGACAGTCGAACACTGAAGCTTTCTTT.

The table lists this clonotype with a few counts. The DNA of the CDR3 is TGTGCCAGCTCAGTGGGGACAGGGGAGGGCAATGAGCAGTTCTTC. Its translation: CASSVGTGEGNEQFF. The rearrangement uses TRBV10-3 and TRBJ2-1; 10 bases line up with TRBD1. The CDR3 length is 15 residues. Trimming removed 10 bases from V and 6 bases from J; junction bases left unmatched: 12. The germline CDR1 and CDR2 sequences are ENHRY and SYGVKD.